The T cell receptor (beta chain) under discussion was sequenced for a study of kidney transplant recipient with SARS-CoV-2 infection. From germline, CDR1 is SGHTS and CDR2 YDEGEE. The CDR3 runs 13 residues. Using its own MiXCR run on the reads, TCRdb lists one record per CDR3 protein. Among fewer than 250,000 distinct CDR3 sequences listed, about 30% were seen once. In the case of this clonotype: This may stem from a read error, because a much larger clone lies one nucleotide away.

The sequenced sample was a blood sample, obtained at baseline and between days 110 and 120 from a kidney transplant recipient. This sequence was found in a male patient in his 30s who had COVID-19 and was a kidney transplant recipient. The graft donor may be the source of some T cells. This sequence joins TRBV5-8 and TRBJ1-2, with D uncertain. The chain's CDR3 is CAGSMLRTAGYTF. The CDR3 nucleotides are TGTGCCGGCAGCATGCTTAGGACGGCGGGCTACACCTTC.